Included here is one T cell receptor beta chain sequence, with context. These data are taken from a study of T-cell reconstitution after alpha-beta-depleted transplantation in children. The CDR3 contains 17 residues. The ends were cut back, 0 bases at V and 4 bases at J, with 18 bases in the middle. Germline V gene data show CDR1 as MGHRA and CDR2 as YSYEKL. The TCRbeta library incorporated unique molecular identifiers. TCRdb used MiXCR to reprocess the PCR reads, holding one entry per CDR3 protein. The sample includes 500,000 to 600,000 distinct CDR3 sequences, around 20% of them seen just once. The genes are TRBV4-1 and TRBJ1-2; D might be TRBD1 (5 bases). This TCR derives from a human donor who donated a stem cell graft to a child with acute lymphoblastic leukemia. This material consisted of PBMCs from the stem cell graft donor, taken from the stem cell graft. The CDR3 sequence is CASSQDPNDRLLYGYTF. CDR3 DNA: TGCGCCAGCAGCCAAGACCCAAACGACAGATTACTCTATGGCTACACCTTC.